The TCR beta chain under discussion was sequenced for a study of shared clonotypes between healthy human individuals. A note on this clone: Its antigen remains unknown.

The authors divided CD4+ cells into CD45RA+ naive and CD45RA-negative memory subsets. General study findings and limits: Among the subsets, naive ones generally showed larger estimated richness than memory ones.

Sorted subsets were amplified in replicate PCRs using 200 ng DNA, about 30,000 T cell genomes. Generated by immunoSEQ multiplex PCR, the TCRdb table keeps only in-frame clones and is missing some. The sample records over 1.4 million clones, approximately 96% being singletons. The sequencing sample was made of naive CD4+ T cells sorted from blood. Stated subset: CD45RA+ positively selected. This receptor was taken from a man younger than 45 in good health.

The CDR3 here is CASEGGTPYEQYF. DNA of the CDR3: TGTGCCAGCGAGGGGGGGACTCCCTACGAGCAGTACTTC. The gene calls are TRBV7-9 and TRBJ2-7, with D maybe TRBD2 (7 bases). The V gene's germline CDR1 is SEHNR and CDR2 FQNEAQ (reference sequence). The CDR3 length is 13 residues. V lost 8 bases, J lost 2 bases, and 13 bases lay in between. The full variable domain, with the rest looked up from reference TRBV7-9 and TRBJ2-7, is DTGVSQNPRHKITKRGQNVTFRCDPISEHNRLYWYRQTLGQGPEFLTYFQNEAQLEKSRLLSDRFSAERPKGSFSTLEIQRTEQGDSAMYLCASEGGTPYEQYFGPGTRLTVT.